Listed below are T cell receptor beta chains from one sample, sequenced in a study of T cell repertoires in cytomegalovirus infection. A single record per CDR3 protein comes from TCRdb applying MiXCR to the reads. This sample yields roughly 760,000 distinct CDR3 sequences, of which less than 40% are seen a single time; 2.8% belongs to the top ten. Sequencing used PBMCs. The receptor set was obtained from a human donor in good health (CMV status not recorded). Some clones in this sample may be carry-over from other donors' samples. The CDR3 runs from the conserved cysteine through the conserved F or W. The D gene is left open where the match is weak. The size entry is marked missing in some rows and otherwise reads once, few, many or a size class.

cdr3_length	j_call	v_call	clone_size	d_call	cdr3_nt	cdr3_aa
14	TRBJ1-1	TRBV7-8	.	.	TGTGCCAGCAGCCCTTTTTGGGTGAACACTGAAGCTTTCTTT	CASSPFWVNTEAFF
13	TRBJ1-2	TRBV7-2	few	.	TGTGCCACCCGAACCAGGGTCGGCTATGGCTACACCTTC	CATRTRVGYGYTF
14	TRBJ1-2	TRBV25-1	.	.	TGTGCCAGCGGGCCCGACACGGCTAACTATGGCTACACCTTC	CASGPDTANYGYTF
13	TRBJ1-5	TRBV7-6	many	.	TGTGCCAGCAGCCCAGCGGTGAATCAGCCCCAGCATTTT	CASSPAVNQPQHF
17	TRBJ2-1	TRBV19	.	TRBD1	TGTGCCAGTAGTATTGTACTTCTGGGACAGGTCTACAATGAGCAGTTCTTC	CASSIVLLGQVYNEQFF
14	TRBJ2-1	TRBV7-2	.	TRBD2	TGTGCCAGCAGCCCGGGACTAGCGGGTGACGAGCAGTTCTTC	CASSPGLAGDEQFF
14	TRBJ2-7	TRBV19	few	.	TGTGCCAGTAGTATTGCCAGTGGAGGCTACGAGCAGTACTTC	CASSIASGGYEQYF
13	TRBJ1-1	TRBV6-1	.	.	TGTGCCAGCAGCCCCCTCCAGGGCCGACGGGCTTTCTTT	CASSPLQGRRAFF
13	TRBJ1-1	TRBV12-3/TRBV12-4	.	.	TGTGCCAGCGGGGACCCTCTGAACACTGAAGCTTTCTTT	CASGDPLNTEAFF
15	TRBJ1-3	TRBV12-3/TRBV12-4	.	.	TGTGCCAGCAGTTTCAGAAGGGTGGCCGGAAACACCATATATTTT	CASSFRRVAGNTIYF
12	TRBJ1-1	TRBV7-2	few	TRBD1	TGTGCCAGCAGCCGTCCCAGGGGGGAAGCTTTCTTT	CASSRPRGEAFF
13	TRBJ1-5	TRBV20-1	.	.	TGCAGTGCGTCTCAGGGGAGCAATCAGCCCCAGCATTTT	CSASQGSNQPQHF
15	TRBJ1-5	TRBV20-1	.	.	TGCAGTGCTAGTTCATTGAGTGACTTCAATCAGCCCCAGCATTTT	CSASSLSDFNQPQHF
15	TRBJ1-1	TRBV28	few	TRBD1	TGTGCCAGCAGGTTACCGGGACAGATGAACACTGAAGCTTTCTTT	CASRLPGQMNTEAFF
13	TRBJ2-5	TRBV20-1	.	TRBD2	TGCAGTGCAGCATTAGCGGGGGGGGAGACCCAGTACTTC	CSAALAGGETQYF
14	TRBJ2-7	TRBV6-8	few	TRBD1	TGTGCCAGCAGTTGGGACAGACTTTCCTACGAGCAGTACTTC	CASSWDRLSYEQYF
15	TRBJ1-1	TRBV10-2	.	.	TGCGCCAGCAGTGAGCCATGGGGGATAAGCACTGAAGCTTTCTTT	CASSEPWGISTEAFF
17	TRBJ2-7	TRBV6-6	few	TRBD2	TGTGCCAGCAGTTACCCTCCTAGCGGGAGGGCCACCTACGAGCAGTACTTC	CASSYPPSGRATYEQYF
18	TRBJ2-5	TRBV7-2	many	.	TGTGCCAGCAGCTTAGAAAGTACAGTGGGGGCCTACCAAGAGACCCAGTACTTC	CASSLESTVGAYQETQYF
14	TRBJ1-1	TRBV28	.	.	TGTGCCAGCAGCAAAATACTTAAAAACACTGAAGCTTTCTTT	CASSKILKNTEAFF
15	TRBJ2-7	TRBV6-2/TRBV6-3	once	TRBD1	TGTGCCAGCAGTTACACCCCCGACAGGGAGCTCGAGCAGTACTTC	CASSYTPDRELEQYF
13	TRBJ2-7	TRBV27	few	.	TGTGCCAGCAGTTCCCTATCTAGCTACGAGCAGTACTTC	CASSSLSSYEQYF
15	TRBJ2-1	TRBV7-8	few	TRBD2	TGTGCCAGCAGCTTAACTAGCGGACACTACAATGAGCAGTTCTTC	CASSLTSGHYNEQFF
15	TRBJ2-2	TRBV6-4	.	.	TGTGCCAGCAGTTTTTCCCTGTCGGACACCGGGGAGCTGTTTTTT	CASSFSLSDTGELFF
16	TRBJ2-3	TRBV28	.	.	TGTGCCAGCAGTGCCGACCGGGGGGCGAGGGTAGATACGCAGTATTTT	CASSADRGARVDTQYF
16	TRBJ2-3	TRBV18	few	TRBD2	TGTGCCAGCTCACCCAAGACTAGCGGGAGCACAGATACGCAGTATTTT	CASSPKTSGSTDTQYF
16	TRBJ1-6	TRBV20-1	.	.	TGCAGTGCTAGTCAAGCCCTCCGGGATCGGACTTCACCCCTCCACTTT	CSASQALRDRTSPLHF
13	TRBJ1-5	TRBV29-1	once	.	TGCAGCGTTGAGGAGGGTCCTCATCAGCCCCAGCATTTT	CSVEEGPHQPQHF
16	TRBJ2-7	TRBV6-5	.	.	TGTGCCAGCAGCTCCCTCGTTCGGGGTAAAACCTACGAGCAGTACTTC	CASSSLVRGKTYEQYF
11	TRBJ1-1	TRBV6-2/TRBV6-3	.	.	TGTGCCAGCCGAGGCGGGGAAGGGACTTTCTTT	CASRGGEGTFF
14	TRBJ1-1	TRBV7-4	.	.	TGTGCCAGCAGCTCTCGTTGGGGGAGCACTGAAGCTTTCTTT	CASSSRWGSTEAFF
13	TRBJ2-7	TRBV10-3	few	.	TGTGCCATCAGTGTTGGCGGAACCTACGAGCAGTACTTC	CAISVGGTYEQYF
15	TRBJ2-1	TRBV7-2	many	.	TGTGCCAGCAGCTTACCTCAGACCGGAGACAATGAGCAGTTCTTC	CASSLPQTGDNEQFF
15	TRBJ1-5	TRBV15	.	.	TGTGCCACCAGCAGAGGAATGAGGAGCAATCAGCCCCAGCATTTT	CATSRGMRSNQPQHF